The 30 T cell receptor beta chains in this list originate from one sample, sequenced in a study of blood T cell repertoires in COVID-19. The table came from immunoSEQ multiplex PCR; TCRdb's copy has only in-frame clones and leaves some out. The sample includes about 340,000 clones, approximately 83% of them seen just once. Sequenced: PBMCs or T cells enriched from blood (not recorded which). Every receptor here comes from a woman aged 40 to 50 with acute COVID-19.

The J gene is TRBJ1-6, the V gene TRBV19; unclear D gene. Per germline, CDR1 LNHDA and CDR2 SQIVND (reference sequence). The CDR3 extends over 17 amino acids. V lost 6 bases and J 0 bases, leaving 15 bases between the germline ends. The CDR3 is CASSPYSGSSYNSPLHF. DNA of the CDR3: TGTGCCAGTAGCCCCTATTCGGGGAGCTCCTATAATTCACCCCTCCACTTT.

The chain employs TRBV21-1 and TRBJ1-6; the tabulated D call, TRBD1, remains unverified against the DNA. TRBV21-1 is given as a pseudogene. The length of the CDR3 is 20 residues. The CDR3: CASSPPRGITGEKCNSPLHF. For the CDR3, the DNA is TGTGCCAGCAGCCCCCCCCGGGGCATTACAGGGGAGAAGTGTAATTCACCCCTCCACTTT.

V usage is TRBV4-3 and J usage is TRBJ1-1; 8 nucleotides agree with TRBD1. The germline gives CDR1 LGHNA, CDR2 YSLEER. The junction had 4 bases not matched to a gene; V was cut back by 4 bases and J by 0 bases. The CDR3 is made up of 15 amino acids. The CDR3 sequence: CASSLIQGVNTEAFF. The CDR3 DNA follows: TGCGCCAGCAGCCTTATACAGGGGGTGAACACTGAAGCTTTCTTT.

This rearrangement joins TRBV5-4 to TRBJ1-2, with TRBD1 as a possible D gene (6 bases). V lost 0 bases and J lost 6, with 15 bases in between. In germline, CDR1 is SGHNT, CDR2 YYREEE (reference sequence). This CDR3 is 15 amino acids long. The CDR3, as DNA: TGTGCCAGCAGCTTGGTTATATCAGGGGACGATGGCTACACCTTC. Protein: CASSLVISGDDGYTF.

The gene calls are TRBV4-3 and TRBJ2-3, with 8 bases identical to TRBD2. The V segment lost 0 bases and the J segment 4 bases; nucleotides outside the gene matches: 9. The CDR3 extends over 17 amino acids. The germline V gene has CDR1 LGHNA and CDR2 YSLEER. CDR3 loop: CASSQDASSGRPDTQYF. DNA of the CDR3: TGCGCCAGCAGCCAAGATGCGTCCAGCGGGAGACCAGATACGCAGTATTTT.

This chain connects TRBV5-6 to TRBJ2-3; 11 bases agree with TRBD2. Per the germline V gene, CDR1 is SGHDT and CDR2 is YYEEEE. J lost 2 bases, V lost 2 bases, and 4 bases had no gene match. The CDR3 consists of 16 residues. CDR3 protein: CASSLTGLAATDTQYF. For the CDR3, the DNA is TGTGCCAGCAGCTTAACGGGACTAGCGGCCACAGATACGCAGTATTTT.

The genes are TRBV4-3 and TRBJ2-1, with D perhaps TRBD1 (6 bases). The CDR3 contains 14 residues. V was pared by 5 bases and J by 0 bases, with 8 bases between. Germline assignment: CDR1 LGHNA and CDR2 YSLEER. The chain's CDR3 is CASSEGDSYNEQFF. In DNA form, the CDR3 reads TGCGCCAGCAGCGAGGGGGACTCCTACAATGAGCAGTTCTTC.

The chain links TRBV27 to TRBJ2-1, with 7 bases lining up with TRBD1. The V gene end was trimmed by 6 bases and the J gene end by 1 base; junction bases not matched to a gene: 9. Germline lookup yields CDR1 MNHEY and CDR2 SMNVEV (reference sequence). This CDR3 spans 16 amino acids. CDR3 amino acids: CASRNRGGGSYNEQFF. CDR3 nucleotide sequence: TGTGCCAGCAGAAACCGAGGGGGCGGATCCTACAATGAGCAGTTCTTC.

For this clone: Other DNA sequences within the sample encode an identical CDR3. The chain employs TRBV3-1 (or the pseudogene TRBV3-2) and TRBJ2-5, with 7 nucleotides matching TRBD2. CDR1 LGHDT and CDR2 YNNKEL come from the germline V gene (reference sequence). Germline trimming cut 2 bases from V and 1 base from J; bases unmatched to any gene: 1. The CDR3 has 14 amino acids. The CDR3 here is CASSQWGGQETQYF. The CDR3 nucleotides read TGTGCCAGCAGCCAATGGGGGGGCCAAGAGACCCAGTACTTC.

This chain uses TRBV27 with TRBJ1-3; D remains unclear. The ends were cut back, 5 bases at V and 2 bases at J, with 13 bases in the middle. This CDR3 contains 15 residues. The V gene's germline CDR1 is MNHEY and CDR2 SMNVEV (reference sequence). The CDR3 region is CASSVGRGPGNTIYF. The CDR3 coding sequence is TGTGCCAGCAGTGTAGGCAGAGGTCCTGGAAACACCATATATTTT.

CDR3 protein: CASIRGRTDTEAFF. In nucleotides, the CDR3 is TGTGCCAGCATCAGGGGGCGGACGGACACTGAAGCTTTCTTT. The chain joins TRBV21-1 to TRBJ1-1; the table gives TRBD1 as D, unverified against the DNA. TRBV21-1 constitutes a pseudogene. The CDR3 runs to 14 residues.

This chain uses TRBV27 with TRBJ2-7; D may be TRBD2 (7 bases). V dropped 5 bases and J dropped 6 bases, with 20 bases sitting between them. The germline gives CDR1 MNHEY, CDR2 SMNVEV (reference sequence). CDR3 length: 15 amino acids. CDR3 loop: CASSPWGRERFEQYF. CDR3 nucleotide sequence: TGTGCCAGCAGTCCGTGGGGGCGGGAGCGGTTCGAGCAGTACTTC.

This clone was seen more than once but under ten times. This chain connects TRBV5-1 to TRBJ1-1; maybe TRBD1 (5 bases). Looked up from germline, CDR1 is SGHRS and CDR2 is YFSETQ. V lost 4 bases and J lost 5, with 18 bases in between. CDR3 length equals 15 residues. The CDR3 bases are TGCGCCAGCAGCCACGAATACTCAGGGATAACTGAAGCTTTCTTT. The encoded protein is CASSHEYSGITEAFF.

The chain uses TRBV29-1 and TRBJ1-1; 7 positions agree with TRBD1. Germline assignment: CDR1 SQVTM and CDR2 ANQGSEA. After removal of 7 bases from V and 5 bases from J, the junction contained 7 bases not matched to a gene. There are 12 residues in the CDR3. CDR3 region: CSAHRGWTEAFF. The DNA for the CDR3 is TGCAGCGCACACAGGGGATGGACTGAAGCTTTCTTT.

This clone was detected once. V and J are TRBV28 and TRBJ1-3; 8 nucleotides match TRBD1. Germline V lookup: CDR1 MDHEN, CDR2 SYDVKM. The V segment lost 6 bases and the J segment 2 bases; nucleotides outside the gene matches: 6. The CDR3 length is 15 residues. The CDR3 DNA follows: TGTGCCAGCAGGGTACCAGGGGGCACTGGAAACACCATATATTTT. It translates to CASRVPGGTGNTIYF.

The chain has TRBV20-1 and TRBJ2-5; 12 nucleotides line up with TRBD2. There are 15 residues in the CDR3. The V and J ends lost 3 bases and 7 bases, in that order; junction bases with no gene match: 9. The germline V gene encodes CDR1 DFQATT and CDR2 SNEGSKA (reference sequence). CDR3 in DNA: TGCAGTGCTAGTCTAGCGGGAGGGGGATCGGGGACCCAGTACTTC. Protein product: CSASLAGGGSGTQYF.

This chain connects TRBV4-1 to TRBJ1-1; possibly TRBD1 for D (5 bases). Germline CDR1 MGHRA, CDR2 YSYEKL. CDR3 length equals 16 residues. Trimming stripped 3 bases from V and 1 base from J, with 15 bases between. The CDR3, as DNA: TGCGCCAGCAGCCAGGCCCCGGGGAGGGGGAACACTGAAGCTTTCTTT. Amino acid sequence: CASSQAPGRGNTEAFF.

The gene calls are TRBV6-1 and TRBJ2-2; 12 nucleotides align to TRBD2. J gave up 5 bases and V 4 bases, and 5 bases lay outside the gene matches. The CDR3 has 16 residues. CDR1 and CDR2 from the germline V gene are MNHNS and SASEGT. CDR3 amino acids: CASSGLAGGRTGELFF. Written as DNA, the CDR3 is TGTGCCAGCAGTGGCCTAGCGGGAGGGAGGACCGGGGAGCTGTTTTTT.

This clone has only one observation. The rearrangement joins TRBV7-8 to TRBJ2-1; 10 nucleotides agree with TRBD2. With V trimmed by 5 bases and J by 4 bases, 8 bases remained unmatched. This CDR3 region has 16 residues. Germline lookup yields CDR1 SGHVS and CDR2 FQNEAQ. The CDR3 DNA is TGTGCCAGCAGCGCCTATACTAGCGGGGTTTACAATGAGCAGTTCTTC. It yields the protein CASSAYTSGVYNEQFF.

The chain employs TRBV5-6 and TRBJ1-1; weak D call: TRBD1 (5 bases). Trimming shortened V by 1 base and J by 5 bases, and 24 bases separated the two germline ends. The CDR3 sequence is 18 residues long. Germline lookup yields CDR1 SGHDT and CDR2 YYEEEE. The CDR3 is CASSLNVYSGAEGTEAFF. Written as DNA, the CDR3 is TGTGCCAGCAGCTTGAACGTTTATAGCGGGGCGGAGGGGACTGAAGCTTTCTTT.

The CDR3 loop reads CASRPSGRFFSSNPRDEQFF. As DNA, the CDR3 is TGTGCCAGTAGGCCTAGCGGGAGATTTTTTAGTTCGAATCCAAGGGATGAGCAGTTCTTC. V is TRBV19 and J is TRBJ2-1; TRBD2 matches at 10 bases. The CDR3 totals 20 residues. V dropped 6 bases and J dropped 8; count of bases not matched to a gene: 25. CDR1 LNHDA and CDR2 SQIVND come from the germline V gene (reference sequence).

The J gene is TRBJ1-1, the V gene TRBV7-9; 9 bases fit TRBD1. This CDR3 spans 14 amino acids. Germline V gene sequence: CDR1 SEHNR, CDR2 FQNEAQ (reference sequence). V trimming: 5 bases; J trimming: 3 bases; junction bases outside the gene matches: 4. The CDR3 DNA reads as TGTGCCAGCAGCCCTAGACAGGGGGACACTGAAGCTTTCTTT. As protein: CASSPRQGDTEAFF.

This clone turned up a few times. The J gene is TRBJ1-4, the V gene TRBV11-2, with D perhaps TRBD1 (6 bases). The germline CDR1 and CDR2 sequences are SGHAT and FQNNGV. Trimming took off 5 bases at V and 14 bases at J, with 15 bases between the two ends. The CDR3 is made up of 12 amino acids. The CDR3 here is CASSDQGISLFF. The CDR3 DNA is TGTGCCAGCAGCGACCAGGGGATAAGCCTGTTTTTT.

V is TRBV5-5 and J is TRBJ1-3; D perhaps matches TRBD1 (6 bases). The CDR3 consists of 17 residues. The V end lost 0 bases, the J end lost 1 base, and 14 bases lay between the germline ends. Germline V gene lookup returns CDR1 SGHKS and CDR2 YYEKEE (reference sequence). CDR3 DNA: TGTGCCAGCAGCTTGGCCGAAGGGGGAGCTTCTGGAAACACCATATATTTT. Amino acid sequence: CASSLAEGGASGNTIYF.

This sequence joins TRBV11-3 and TRBJ2-5; D unclear. This CDR3 region has 13 residues. Trimming took 3 bases from V and 4 from J, leaving 9 bases between them. Germline V gene data show CDR1 as SGHNT and CDR2 as YENEEA. The CDR3 DNA reads TGTGCCAGCAGCTTTAACGAGAGAGAGACCCAGTACTTC. Translating gives CASSFNERETQYF.

V gene TRBV6-2 or TRBV6-3 combines with J gene TRBJ1-6; TRBD1 agrees at 7 bases. CDR3 length: 18 amino acids. CDR1 and CDR2 from the germline V gene are MNHEY and SVGEGT. Germline trimming cut 4 bases from V and 1 base from J; bases unmatched to any gene: 10. DNA for the CDR3: TGTGCCAGCAGTTCCCAACGGACAGGCGGATCCTATAATTCACCCCTCCACTTT. Translated, it gives CASSSQRTGGSYNSPLHF.

The genes are TRBV18 and TRBJ2-1; 14 bases align to TRBD2. V gave up 10 bases and J gave up 8 bases; unmatched junction bases: 10. This CDR3 has 15 amino acids. CDR1 is KGHSH, CDR2 LQKENI, per germline. CDR3 coding DNA: TGTGCCACCCAGAGTATGGGACTAGCGGGAGATGAGCAGTTCTTC. Translation: CATQSMGLAGDEQFF.

The rearrangement links TRBV28 to TRBJ2-7; TRBD1 matches 9 bases. Losses at the gene ends were 6 bases for V and 9 bases for J; bases not matched to a gene: 6. The CDR3 extends over 12 amino acids. The V gene's germline CDR1 is MDHEN and CDR2 SYDVKM. CDR3 DNA: TGTGCCAGCAGCCAAGGACAGGGGCGGCAGTACTTC. Translation: CASSQGQGRQYF. Looking up the rest from reference TRBV28 and TRBJ2-7 gives the full variable domain: DVKVTQSSRYLVKRTGEKVFLECVQDMDHENMFWYRQDPGLGLRLIYFSYDVKMKEKGDIPEGYSVSREKKERFSLILESASTNQTSMYLCASSQGQGRQYFGPGTRLTVT.

The chain has TRBV7-2 and TRBJ1-5; 7 positions agree with TRBD1. V was clipped by 4 bases and J by 4 bases; unmatched bases: 4. The length of the CDR3 is 14 residues. Germline V gene data show CDR1 as SGHTA and CDR2 as FQGNSA. This chain's CDR3 is CASSSGQPNQPQHF. The DNA for the CDR3 is TGTGCCAGCAGCTCGGGACAGCCAAATCAGCCCCAGCATTTT.

This chain connects TRBV5-1 to TRBJ2-7; no reliable D call. CDR3 length equals 13 residues. With 0 bases removed from V and 5 bases from J, the gap between germline ends came to 9 bases. Germline V gene lookup returns CDR1 SGHRS and CDR2 YFSETQ. CDR3 coding DNA: TGCGCCAGCAGCTTGGAACATCTGAACGAGCAGTACTTC. Translation: CASSLEHLNEQYF.